Presented here are 20 T cell receptor beta chains from one specimen sequenced in a study of T cell clonotyping in hematopoietic cell transplantation. Indicated time point: recipient sample about 28 days before transplant, after cytoreduction. Generated by immunoSEQ multiplex PCR, the TCRdb table keeps only in-frame clones and is missing some. The table lists about 20,000 clones, roughly 90% of them singletons. The sample here was peripheral blood mononuclear cells, taken before stem cell transplant. Source of these receptors: a man aged 18 to 30 with biphenotypic leukemia. Some clones in this sample may be carry-over from other donors' samples.

The chain combines TRBV7-9 with TRBJ2-5; 10 positions match TRBD2. The CDR3 sequence is 17 residues long. The J segment lost 5 bases and the V segment lost 4 bases, leaving 13 bases of the junction unmatched. Germline V gene lookup returns CDR1 SEHNR and CDR2 FQNEAQ (reference sequence). The CDR3 loop is CASSSQTPSGRTETQYF. The CDR3 DNA is TGTGCCAGCAGCTCCCAGACCCCTAGCGGGAGAACGGAGACCCAGTACTTC.

A single count supports this clone. This chain joins TRBV4-3 and TRBJ1-5; D unclear. Trimming stripped 0 bases from V and 3 bases from J, with 9 bases between. Germline-derived CDR1 and CDR2 are LGHNA and YSLEER. This CDR3 is built from 15 residues. CDR3 residues: CASSQDRGFNQPQHF. CDR3 DNA sequence: TGCGCCAGCAGCCAAGATCGCGGATTCAATCAGCCCCAGCATTTT.

This chain uses TRBV6-5 with TRBJ2-7, with unresolved D. Germline lookup yields CDR1 MNHEY and CDR2 SVGAGI. V was pared by 2 bases and J by 3 bases, with 8 bases between. The CDR3 consists of 13 residues. CDR3 sequence (DNA): TGTGCCAGCAGTTACGCCAGAAACTACGAGCAGTACTTC. Translated: CASSYARNYEQYF.

This chain uses TRBV14 with TRBJ2-7; D gene uncertain. The CDR3 sequence is 14 residues long. The germline V gene has CDR1 SGHDN and CDR2 FVKESK. Deletions cut 5 bases from V and 0 bases from J, with 11 bases between. CDR3 residues: CASSSVLFSYEQYF. In DNA form, the CDR3 reads TGTGCCAGCAGCTCCGTCCTATTCTCCTACGAGCAGTACTTC. Combining the CDR3 with reference TRBV14 and TRBJ2-7 gives the whole variable domain EAGVTQFPSHSVIEKGQTVTLRCDPISGHDNLYWYRRVMGKEIKFLLHFVKESKQDESGMPNNRFLAERTGGTYSTLKVQPAELEDSGVYFCASSSVLFSYEQYFGPGTRLTVT.

The chain uses TRBV27 and TRBJ1-5; a weak D match, TRBD1 (5 bases). CDR3 size: 14 residues. The ends were cut back, 1 base at V and 5 bases at J, with 9 bases in the middle. Germline V gives CDR1 MNHEY, CDR2 SMNVEV (reference sequence). In DNA, the CDR3 is TGTGCCAGCAGTTTATTAGCAGGGTATCAGCCCCAGCATTTT. This translates into CASSLLAGYQPQHF.

The chain is built from TRBV7-3 and TRBJ2-7; TRBD1 aligns across 11 bases. The CDR3 contains 15 residues. The J segment lost 6 bases and the V segment lost 4 bases, leaving 8 bases of the junction unmatched. Germline V gene data show CDR1 as SGHTA and CDR2 as FQGTGA. CDR3 sequence: CASSSTAGQGGEQYF. The DNA for the CDR3 is TGTGCCAGCAGCTCGACGGCGGGACAGGGGGGCGAGCAGTACTTC. The complete variable domain, with remaining parts taken from reference TRBV7-3 and TRBJ2-7, reads GAGVSQTPSNKVTEKGKYVELRCDPISGHTALYWYRQSLGQGPEFLIYFQGTGAADDSGLPNDRFFAVRPEGSVSTLKIQRTERGDSAVYLCASSSTAGQGGEQYFGPGTRLTVT.

V is TRBV6-6 and J is TRBJ2-1, with TRBD1 matching over 8 bases. V gave up 2 bases and J gave up 5 bases; unmatched junction bases: 8. Germline loops: CDR1 MNHNY, CDR2 SVGAGI (reference sequence). The CDR3 has 16 amino acids. The CDR3 DNA follows: TGTGCCAGCAGTTACGTAACAGGGGGGTCTAACAATGAGCAGTTCTTC. This codes for CASSYVTGGSNNEQFF.

The chain links TRBV5-6 to TRBJ2-7; the D is unclear. Per the germline V gene, CDR1 is SGHDT and CDR2 is YYEEEE. The CDR3 has 15 amino acids. V dropped 0 bases and J dropped 6 bases, with 16 bases sitting between them. The CDR3: CASSLVADFWGEQYF. As DNA, the CDR3 is TGTGCCAGCAGCTTGGTCGCCGATTTTTGGGGCGAGCAGTACTTC.

The J gene is TRBJ1-5, the V gene TRBV28; D is ambiguous. Germline CDR1 reads MDHEN; CDR2 reads SYDVKM. The V and J ends lost 1 base and 0 bases respectively, with 10 bases between them. This CDR3 spans 16 amino acids. CDR3 residues: CASSLYRRYSNQPQHF. CDR3 DNA sequence: TGTGCCAGCAGTTTATACCGGAGATATAGCAATCAGCCCCAGCATTTT.

The chain is built from TRBV2 and TRBJ2-1; 7 bases align to TRBD1. The V gene's germline CDR1 is SNHLY and CDR2 FYNNEI. The CDR3 consists of 14 residues. V was clipped by 3 bases and J by 4 bases; unmatched bases: 3. DNA for the CDR3: TGTGCCAGCAGTGAGGTCAGGGGGTACAATGAGCAGTTCTTC. It specifies CASSEVRGYNEQFF.

The chain recombines TRBV7-3 with TRBJ1-1; unclear D gene. Germline assignment: CDR1 SGHTA and CDR2 FQGTGA. The CDR3 has 16 amino acids. Trimming removed 0 bases from V and 1 base from J, with 12 bases in between. CDR3 region: CASSLTAPPWNTEAFF. In DNA, the CDR3 is TGTGCCAGCAGCTTAACCGCTCCCCCCTGGAACACTGAAGCTTTCTTT. Full variable domain (remainder filled in from reference TRBV7-3 and TRBJ1-1): GAGVSQTPSNKVTEKGKYVELRCDPISGHTALYWYRQSLGQGPEFLIYFQGTGAADDSGLPNDRFFAVRPEGSVSTLKIQRTERGDSAVYLCASSLTAPPWNTEAFFGQGTRLTVV.

The rearrangement links TRBV19 to TRBJ1-4; TRBD1 agrees at 8 bases. In germline, CDR1 is LNHDA, CDR2 SQIVND (reference sequence). The V and J ends lost 10 bases and 8 bases, in that order; junction bases with no gene match: 6. This CDR3 has 12 amino acids. This CDR3 is CATGQGREKLFF. For the CDR3, the DNA is TGTGCCACAGGACAGGGACGGGAAAAACTGTTTTTT.

Here the CDR3 DNA reads TGTGCCAGCTCCCCCTCGGACAGGGAAGAGACCCAGTACTTC. This gives the protein CASSPSDREETQYF. This rearrangement joins TRBV25-1 to TRBJ2-5; 8 bases are shared with TRBD1. CDR3 length equals 14 residues. The germline CDR1 and CDR2 sequences are MGHDK and SYGVNS. J lost 3 bases, V lost 8 bases, and 8 bases had no gene match.

V gene TRBV2 combines with J gene TRBJ1-2, with D maybe TRBD1 (5 bases). The CDR3 totals 15 residues. The V gene lost 3 bases and the J gene lost 6 bases, with 17 bases spanning the gap. Germline lookup yields CDR1 SNHLY and CDR2 FYNNEI. CDR3 sequence: CASSDPGRSANGYTF. In DNA form, the CDR3 reads TGTGCCAGCAGTGACCCAGGGAGGTCGGCGAATGGCTACACCTTC.

CDR3 amino acids: CASSERSGGTTDTQYF. The CDR3 DNA is TGTGCCAGCAGTGAACGTAGCGGGGGGACCACAGATACGCAGTATTTT. The chain joins TRBV2 to TRBJ2-3; 10 bases line up with TRBD2. The V and J ends lost 2 bases and 2 bases, in that order; junction bases with no gene match: 4. CDR1 SNHLY and CDR2 FYNNEI come from the germline V gene. CDR3 length equals 16 residues.

This sequence joins TRBV4-1 and TRBJ2-2, with a weak D call TRBD2 (5 bases). The CDR3 consists of 14 residues. CDR1 MGHRA and CDR2 YSYEKL come from the germline V gene. Trimming took off 8 bases at V and 6 bases at J, with 16 bases between the two ends. The CDR3 region is CASQLEVSSGELFF. CDR3 DNA sequence: TGCGCCAGCCAACTAGAGGTTTCTTCCGGGGAGCTGTTTTTT.

This chain connects TRBV5-6 to TRBJ2-7, with D possibly matching TRBD2 (5 bases). The CDR3 loop spans 11 amino acids. Germline loops: CDR1 SGHDT, CDR2 YYEEEE. V was cut by 0 bases and J by 11 bases, with 9 bases left in between. The CDR3 sequence: CASSLASEEYF. CDR3 DNA: TGTGCCAGCAGCTTGGCCTCGGAGGAGTACTTC. Filled out from reference TRBV5-6 and TRBJ2-7, the complete variable domain reads DAGVTQSPTHLIKTRGQQVTLRCSPKSGHDTVSWYQQALGQGPQFIFQYYEEEERQRGNFPDRFSGHQFPNYSSELNVNALLLGDSALYLCASSLASEEYFGPGTRLTVT.

The CDR3 DNA sequence: TGTGCCAGCAGTGAAGCGGGCTCTGGGGCCAACGTCCTGACTTTC. Protein product: CASSEAGSGANVLTF. The rearrangement uses TRBV6-1 and TRBJ2-6; D gene ambiguous. The CDR3 runs 15 residues. The germline V and J ends were trimmed by 0 bases and 0 bases, with 3 bases remaining between them. CDR1 is MNHNS, CDR2 SASEGT, per germline.

The chain has TRBV5-4 and TRBJ1-4, with 12 nucleotides matching TRBD1. Looked up from germline, CDR1 is SGHNT and CDR2 is YYREEE (reference sequence). This CDR3 spans 18 amino acids. Trimming removed 5 bases from V and 7 bases from J; junction bases left unmatched: 15. This CDR3 reads CASSPNRDRGLGAEKLFF. CDR3 bases: TGTGCCAGCAGTCCAAACCGGGACAGGGGGCTAGGAGCTGAAAAACTGTTTTTT.

The chain uses TRBV11-2 and TRBJ2-2; TRBD1 matches 9 bases. Germline CDR1 SGHAT, CDR2 FQNNGV. This CDR3 has 14 amino acids. Trimming cost V 9 bases and J 7 bases; bases outside gene matches: 9. The CDR3 nucleotides are TGTGCCAGTCAAGGACAGGGGATAGACGGGGAGCTGTTTTTT. As protein: CASQGQGIDGELFF.